A selection of T cell receptor beta chains follows, all from one sample in a study of T cell responses to AZD1222 COVID-19 vaccine. The method was immunoSEQ multiplex PCR; TCRdb's version includes in-frame clones alone and lacks a portion of them. The sample lists fewer than 100,000 clones, around 90% occurring once. Sequencing was performed on peripheral blood, taken on day 0 of AZD1222 vaccination. The receptor source for this set is an adult in good health. Both conserved end residues are part of each CDR3. A D gene is named only where the DNA matches it firmly. A row's size may be missing; if present it is once, few, many or a size class.

d_call j_call v_call cdr3_length clone_size cdr3_aa cdr3_nt
TRBD2 TRBJ2-2 TRBV7-9 14 - CASSLTSGAGELFF TGTGCCAGCAGCTTAACTAGCGGGGCCGGGGAGCTGTTTTTT
TRBD1 TRBJ2-5 TRBV7-9 14 - CASSSLSGGETQYF TGTGCCAGCAGTTCTCTATCAGGGGGTGAGACCCAGTACTTC
- TRBJ1-3 TRBV19 15 - CASSPQTDSGNTIYF TGTGCCAGTAGTCCTCAGACAGACTCTGGAAACACCATATATTTT
TRBD1 TRBJ1-4 TRBV18 15 - CASSPTGAGNEKLFF TGTGCCAGCTCCCCGACAGGGGCTGGGAATGAAAAACTGTTTTTT
TRBD1 TRBJ2-7 TRBV5-5 16 once CASSLSDETGVYEQYF TGTGCCAGCAGCTTGTCTGATGAGACAGGGGTCTACGAGCAGTACTTC
TRBD2 TRBJ2-1 TRBV6-5 13 - CAASAGGYNEQFF TGTGCCGCGTCGGCGGGGGGGTACAATGAGCAGTTCTTC
TRBD1 TRBJ2-7 TRBV24-1 15 - CATSDPRGPGNEQYF TGTGCCACCAGTGACCCCAGGGGGCCCGGGAACGAGCAGTACTTC
- TRBJ1-1 TRBV7-9 14 - CASSPQTGNAEAFF TGTGCCAGCAGCCCACAGACAGGTAATGCTGAAGCTTTCTTT
- TRBJ1-5 TRBV24-1 16 once CATSGPGLTDGQPQHF TGTGCCACCAGTGGTCCGGGACTCACGGATGGGCAGCCCCAGCATTTT
TRBD2 TRBJ2-7 TRBV6-2/TRBV6-3 17 - CASSYEINGGGAYEQYF TGTGCCAGCAGTTACGAAATCAACGGCGGGGGAGCATACGAGCAGTACTTC